The T cell receptor (beta chain) described here comes from a study of blood T cells in healthy people across ages (dated by TCRdb to about 2015). Regarding the research as a whole: In model experiments, template switching captured about one uniquely barcoded TCR beta cDNA molecule for every two T cells. Age-related changes in TCR beta repertoire diversity were measured in the study by deep sequencing normalized with unique cDNA molecular identifiers. For two donors (one aged 18 to 30 and one aged 80 or older), the study analyzed two additional independent replicas of 1 million unique cDNA reads from the same blood draw. Donors of different ages were randomly distributed across sequencing lanes to avoid experimental bias. The donors were split into four age groups: young (average about 15 years), middle-aged (39), aged (approximately 60) and long-lived (approximately 89).

Libraries came from 5' RACE. Sequencer: Illumina HiSeq 2500. A second PCR of about 6 to 12 cycles was performed with a sample-barcoded 5' primer and a J-beta primer mix. A template-switch 5' adaptor carrying 12 random nucleotides introduced a unique molecular identifier onto each TCR beta cDNA molecule. Each sample yielded at least 3 million CDR3-containing paired-end reads. First-strand cDNA synthesis was performed from all RNA using the Mint cDNA synthesis kit, with priming by a TRBC-specific oligonucleotide. After uracil-DNA glycosylase treatment, a first 18-cycle PCR used universal primers M1SS and BC2_uni_R on all cDNA. The paper's processing steps were these. For normalization, 1 million high-quality reads were randomly selected from each sample, with every read carrying a distinct molecular identifier. Instead of being binned into consensus sequences, reads that shared molecular identifiers were thrown out. MiTCR, run with a Q25 quality threshold and the strictest error-elimination algorithm, handled CDR3 identification, clonotype clustering and error correction. A nonparametric unseen species model with Euler transformation was used to estimate a lower bound on total TCR beta diversity. TCRdb handled the public reads itself, with Q25 trimming in fastp and clone calling in MiXCR, and kept productive beta chains. Rows matching on CDR3 protein sequence are summarized as one entry with the most common DNA and genes. TCRdb, rather than the study authors, made the V and J calls. The sample table holds 780,000 or so distinct CDR3 sequences, of which just over 55% were seen once. 20% to 30% of the sample is in the top ten clones.

The germline V gene (reference sequence) provides CDR1 DFQATT and CDR2 SNEGSKA. A distance of 16 bases separates the germline ends of V and J, which lose 5 bases and 5 bases respectively. Including the terminal cysteine and phenylalanine, the CDR3 comprises 14 residues. Only the CDR3 DNA is retained, 42 bases long and in frame from the first base. The roughly 39 donors, aged roughly 6 to 95 years, were systemically healthy Caucasian individuals from Russia. Around 9.9 milliliters of peripheral blood were collected from each donor into EDTA-treated Vacutainer tubes. Ficoll-Paque density-gradient centrifugation was used to isolate PBMCs, with at least 6 million obtained per sample. Total RNA was extracted from PBMCs with Trizol reagent, with at least 6 micrograms obtained per sample. The percentages of naive CD45RAhigh/CD27high T cells were determined by flow cytometry on a PBMC aliquot from every donor.

This clonotype was found a few times. Its recognized antigen is unknown. There are no base qualities to consult, and no much larger clone falls within one base. The investigation overall reported the following: The percentage of naive T cells measured by flow cytometry correlated strongly with observed TCR beta diversity. As age increased, observed TCR beta diversity per million T cells dropped in a roughly linear way, and a significant reduction was already evident by age about 36. Compared with the aged group, the long-lived group had more naive CD4+ T cells, fewer expanded clones and increased TCR diversity, suggesting age selection. Conclusive comparison of naive and antigen-experienced compartments was prevented by the profiling of bulk unsorted PBMCs. Total diversity estimates from one million sequenced T cells were considered lower bounds and underestimates. The CMV infection status of donors was not known, potentially confounding age-related changes in expanded clonotypes.

This clonotype originated in a middle-aged man in good health. The V gene is TRBV20-1 and the J gene is TRBJ2-4, with the D gene possibly TRBD1 or TRBD2, each one fitting 7 bases. The sample consisted of blood. The CDR3 corresponds to CSAPGGTGENIQYF. The DNA sequence follows: TGCAGTGCTCCGGGGGGCACAGGGGAAAACATTCAGTACTTC.